This TCR beta chain was sequenced during a study of T-cell reconstitution after alpha-beta-depleted transplantation in children. Unique molecular identifiers tagged the TCRbeta library. TCRdb re-derived calls from the PCR reads in MiXCR, one entry per CDR3 protein. Of 500,000 to 600,000 distinct CDR3 sequences in the sample, about a sixth were seen once. The TCR comes from a human donor who donated a stem cell graft to a child with acute lymphoblastic leukemia. The input for sequencing was PBMCs from the stem cell graft donor, taken from the stem cell graft.

The CDR3 DNA is TGTGCCAGCAGCTTAGATCCAGGCACAGATACGCAGTATTTT. Translating it yields CASSLDPGTDTQYF. The V gene is TRBV11-2, the J gene TRBJ2-3; no clear D. Germline V gene data show CDR1 as SGHAT and CDR2 as FQNNGV. The CDR3 totals 14 residues. V lost 0 bases, J lost 1 base, and 5 bases lay in between.